The 18 T cell receptor beta chains listed next were all sequenced from one sample in a study of T cells in Graves' hyperthyroidism and ophthalmopathy. TCR beta CDR3 regions were amplified from RNA. HTBI primers drove first-round RT-PCR of the TCR CDR3. One entry per CDR3 protein, called by TCRdb with MiXCR from the multiplex PCR reads. The repertoire holds nearly 750,000 distinct CDR3 sequences, with under 45% as singletons. Specimen: blood. These receptors all stem from a woman between 40 and 55 years old with Graves' hyperthyroidism.

This chain connects TRBV5-4 to TRBJ1-1; possibly TRBD1 for D (5 bases). The CDR3 is made up of 14 amino acids. The germline V gene has CDR1 SGHNT and CDR2 YYREEE (reference sequence). V was pared by 6 bases and J by 1 base, with 13 bases between. CDR3 loop: CASNSGTENTEAFF. CDR3 bases: TGTGCCAGCAACTCCGGGACGGAGAACACTGAAGCTTTCTTT.

This clonotype was recorded at least ten times. The chain carries TRBV7-2 and TRBJ1-5; no clear D. The CDR3 is made up of 13 amino acids. Germline CDR1 is SGHTA and CDR2 is FQGNSA. Between the trimmed V and J ends, which lost 1 base and 7 bases, there was a span of 8 bases. The CDR3 loop reads CASSLEGSQPQHF. The CDR3 DNA reads as TGTGCCAGCAGCTTAGAAGGCAGCCAGCCCCAGCATTTT.

This clonotype came up many times. The chain carries TRBV29-1 and TRBJ1-1, with TRBD1 matching 12 bases. The CDR3 contains 14 residues. The germline V gene has CDR1 SQVTM and CDR2 ANQGSEA. Trimming took 0 bases from V and 10 from J; bases not matched to a gene: 6. CDR3 protein: CSVEEWDRGRRAFF. The DNA of the CDR3 is TGCAGCGTTGAAGAATGGGACAGGGGGCGTCGAGCTTTCTTT. Drawing the rest from reference TRBV29-1 and TRBJ1-1, the complete variable domain is SAVISQKPSRDICQRGTSLTIQCQVDSQVTMMFWYRQQPGQSLTLIATANQGSEATYESGFVIDKFPISRPNLTFSTLTVSNMSPEDSSIYLCSVEEWDRGRRAFFGQGTRLTVV.

Many counts were recorded for this clonotype. The chain has TRBV15 and TRBJ2-7, with D perhaps assigned TRBD1 or TRBD2 (5 bases each). There are 13 residues in the CDR3. Trimming removed 2 bases from V and 6 bases from J, with 11 bases in between. CDR1 and CDR2 (germline): LNHNV, YYDKDF (reference sequence). The CDR3 nucleotides read TGTGCCACCAGCAGACCCTATGGGGGCGAGCAGTACTTC. It specifies CATSRPYGGEQYF.

This sequence joins TRBV7-2 and TRBJ2-7; D gene ambiguous. The closer fit of TRBJ2-4 to the DNA end suggests the J call may be wrong. The CDR3 contains 11 residues. Per germline, CDR1 SGHTA and CDR2 FQGNSA. The CDR3 region is CASSLDAIQYF. In DNA, the CDR3 is TGTGCCAGCAGCTTAGATGCCATTCAGTACTTC.

This rearrangement joins TRBV29-1 to TRBJ1-2; 10 bases are a match to TRBD1. Germline assignment: CDR1 SQVTM and CDR2 ANQGSEA. This CDR3 spans 12 amino acids. CDR3 in amino acids: CRRGQGNYGYTF. The CDR3 DNA follows: TGCAGGAGGGGACAGGGGAACTATGGCTACACCTTC.

The chain uses TRBV7-2 and TRBJ2-2; 7 bases agree with TRBD1. This CDR3 comprises 15 residues. Germline CDR1 reads SGHTA; CDR2 reads FQGNSA. Germline trimming cut 8 bases from V and 1 base from J; bases unmatched to any gene: 7. The CDR3 region has the DNA TGTGCCAGCCCGCGACAGGGAAAGAACACCGGGGAGCTGTTTTTT. As protein: CASPRQGKNTGELFF.

V gene TRBV10-3 combines with J gene TRBJ2-7; 7 bases are shared with TRBD2. CDR3 length equals 16 residues. V shed 4 bases, J shed 2 bases, and the junction held 11 bases outside the gene matches. CDR1 is ENHRY, CDR2 SYGVKD, per germline. CDR3 nucleotide sequence: TGTGCCATCAGTGGATCTAGCGGAATAAGGGCCTACGAGCAGTACTTC. Its protein is CAISGSSGIRAYEQYF.

Concerning this clonotype: One base away lies a much larger clone, so this may be a sequencing read error. J is TRBJ1-1 and V is TRBV29-1; D may be TRBD1 (6 bases). CDR1 and CDR2 (germline): SQVTM, ANQGSEA. The CDR3 runs to 16 residues. Trimming stripped 4 bases from V and 4 bases from J, with 22 bases between. The CDR3 protein is CSVGIWGLGGGTEAFF. CDR3 in DNA: TGCAGCGTTGGAATTTGGGGGCTGGGTGGAGGCACTGAAGCTTTCTTT.

This clonotype was picked up many times. V gene TRBV19 combines with J gene TRBJ1-3, with no clear D. Germline CDR1 reads LNHDA; CDR2 reads SQIVND (reference sequence). V was cut by 6 bases and J by 0 bases, with 12 bases left in between. CDR3 length equals 15 residues. CDR3 coding DNA: TGTGCCAGTAGCGGGCCGCCGAGCTCTGGAAACACCATATATTTT. Amino acids: CASSGPPSSGNTIYF.

This clonotype came up many times. The V and J genes are TRBV7-2 and TRBJ1-1; possible D gene TRBD1, 6 bases. The CDR3 spans 14 residues. Germline CDR1 and CDR2: SGHTA and FQGNSA. Trimming removed 4 bases from V and 8 bases from J, with 17 bases in between. The CDR3 region is CASSWTDLSLEAFF. In nucleotides, the CDR3 is TGTGCCAGCAGCTGGACAGACTTATCACTAGAAGCTTTCTTT.

This clonotype was found many times. The V gene is TRBV6-5, the J gene TRBJ1-2; D is uncertain. Trimming took 6 bases from V and 4 from J, leaving 15 bases between them. The CDR3 spans 14 residues. Looked up from germline, CDR1 is MNHEY and CDR2 is SVGAGI. The CDR3 protein is CASSLLTQSYGYTF. The DNA of the CDR3 is TGTGCCAGCAGCCTGCTGACTCAGTCCTATGGCTACACCTTC.

Comment on this clonotype: This may be a read error: a much more frequent sequence differs by one nucleotide. The chain couples TRBV19 to TRBJ1-1; 8 bases map to TRBD1. V shed 10 bases, J shed 0 bases, and the junction held 7 bases outside the gene matches. Germline V gene lookup returns CDR1 LNHDA and CDR2 SQIVND (reference sequence). The CDR3 totals 14 residues. The DNA of the CDR3 is TGTGCCAAGAGACAGGGGAACATGAACACTGAAGCTTTCTTT. It specifies CAKRQGNMNTEAFF.

A note on this clonotype: This may come from a read error, since a much larger clone is one base off. The J gene is TRBJ1-5, the V gene TRBV12-3 or TRBV12-4; D not certain. This CDR3 spans 14 amino acids. This CDR3 reads CASSVEFGNQPRHF. The DNA for the CDR3 is TGTGCCAGCAGTGTGGAGTTTGGCAATCAGCCCCGGCATTTT.

This clonotype was seen only once. The J gene is TRBJ2-2, the V gene TRBV11-2; D gene unclear. There are 12 residues in the CDR3. V shed 6 bases and J shed 6 bases, with 8 bases lying between them. CDR1 and CDR2 (germline): SGHAT, FQNNGV. CDR3 nucleotide sequence: TGTGCCAGCAGTTGGGATCCCGGGGAGCTGTTTTTT. The encoded protein is CASSWDPGELFF. Full variable domain (remainder filled in from reference TRBV11-2 and TRBJ2-2): EAGVAQSPRYKIIEKRQSVAFWCNPISGHATLYWYQQILGQGPKLLIQFQNNGVVDDSQLPKDRFSAERLKGVDSTLKIQPAKLEDSAVYLCASSWDPGELFFGEGSRLTVL.

A single count supports this clonotype. The gene calls are TRBV10-3 and TRBJ2-7; possibly TRBD2 for D (5 bases). The CDR3 runs 16 residues. Germline-derived CDR1 and CDR2 are ENHRY and SYGVKD. Trimming stripped 10 bases from V and 1 base from J, with 23 bases between. The CDR3 nucleotides are TGTGCCACGAGCAAGCGAGGAGATTCGGGATCCTACGAGCAGTACTTC. Protein: CATSKRGDSGSYEQYF.

About this clonotype itself: This clone may be a read error of a much larger clone one base away. In this CDR3 the conserved last residue, phenylalanine or tryptophan, is missing, so a read error is likely. The V gene is TRBV12-3 or TRBV12-4, the J gene TRBJ1-2; the D gene is possibly TRBD1 (5 bases). CDR3 length equals 14 residues. V shed 6 bases and J shed 3 bases, with 14 bases lying between them. The CDR3 region is CASSVSGTDYGYTL. The CDR3 DNA is TGTGCCAGCAGCGTCTCCGGGACCGACTATGGCTACACCCTC.

The table lists this clonotype with many counts. The chain links TRBV7-9 to TRBJ2-7, with 7 positions matching TRBD2. This CDR3 is built from 16 residues. Trimming removed 0 bases from V and 4 bases from J; junction bases left unmatched: 9. Germline values: CDR1 SEHNR, CDR2 FQNEAQ (reference sequence). The CDR3 nucleotides are TGTGCCAGCAGCTTAGCGGAGCGGGGTTCGGGGTACGAGCAGTACTTC. The encoded protein is CASSLAERGSGYEQYF. The variable domain in full, completed from reference TRBV7-9 and TRBJ2-7, reads DTGVSQNPRHKITKRGQNVTFRCDPISEHNRLYWYRQTLGQGPEFLTYFQNEAQLEKSRLLSDRFSAERPKGSFSTLEIQRTEQGDSAMYLCASSLAERGSGYEQYFGPGTRLTVT.